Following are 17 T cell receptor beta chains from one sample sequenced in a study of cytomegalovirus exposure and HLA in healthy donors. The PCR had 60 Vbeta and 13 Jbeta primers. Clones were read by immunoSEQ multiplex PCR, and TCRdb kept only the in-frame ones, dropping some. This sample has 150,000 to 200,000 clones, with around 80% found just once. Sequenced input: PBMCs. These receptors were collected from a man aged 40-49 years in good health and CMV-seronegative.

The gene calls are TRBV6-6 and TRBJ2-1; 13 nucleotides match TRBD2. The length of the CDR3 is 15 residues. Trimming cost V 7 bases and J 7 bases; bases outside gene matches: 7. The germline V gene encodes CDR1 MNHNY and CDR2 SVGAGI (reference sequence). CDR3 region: CASTQGLAGRNEQFF. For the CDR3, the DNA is TGTGCCAGCACCCAGGGACTAGCGGGACGTAATGAGCAGTTCTTC.

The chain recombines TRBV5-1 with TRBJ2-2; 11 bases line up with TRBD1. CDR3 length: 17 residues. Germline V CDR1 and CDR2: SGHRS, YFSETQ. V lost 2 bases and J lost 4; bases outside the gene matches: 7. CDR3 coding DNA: TGCGCCAGCAGCTTATGGCCGGGACAGGGGGGCACCGGGGAGCTGTTTTTT. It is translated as CASSLWPGQGGTGELFF.

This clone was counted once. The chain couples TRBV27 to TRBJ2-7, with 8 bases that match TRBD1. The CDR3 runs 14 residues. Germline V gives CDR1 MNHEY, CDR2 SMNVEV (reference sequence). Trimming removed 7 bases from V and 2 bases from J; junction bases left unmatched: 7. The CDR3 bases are TGTGCCAGCACCGCCGGGACAGGCCCCTACGAGCAGTACTTC. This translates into CASTAGTGPYEQYF.

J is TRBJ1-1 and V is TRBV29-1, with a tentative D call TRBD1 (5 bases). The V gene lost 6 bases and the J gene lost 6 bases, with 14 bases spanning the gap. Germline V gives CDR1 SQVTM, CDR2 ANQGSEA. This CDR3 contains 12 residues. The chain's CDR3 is CSVRFGAAEAFF. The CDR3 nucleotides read TGCAGCGTCAGATTTGGGGCGGCTGAAGCTTTCTTT.

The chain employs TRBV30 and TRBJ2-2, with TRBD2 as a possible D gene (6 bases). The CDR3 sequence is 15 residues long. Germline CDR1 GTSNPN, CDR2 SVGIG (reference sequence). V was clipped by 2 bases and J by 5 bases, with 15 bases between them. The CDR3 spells CAWSNLGTPTGELFF. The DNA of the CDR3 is TGTGCCTGGAGTAACCTCGGGACTCCAACCGGGGAGCTGTTTTTT.

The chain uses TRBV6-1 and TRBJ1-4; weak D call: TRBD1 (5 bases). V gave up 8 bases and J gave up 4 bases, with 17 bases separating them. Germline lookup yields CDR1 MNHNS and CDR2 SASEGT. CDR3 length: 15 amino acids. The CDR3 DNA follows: TGTGCCAGCGGAGGGACGGACAAGGGTAATGAAAAACTGTTTTTT. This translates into CASGGTDKGNEKLFF.

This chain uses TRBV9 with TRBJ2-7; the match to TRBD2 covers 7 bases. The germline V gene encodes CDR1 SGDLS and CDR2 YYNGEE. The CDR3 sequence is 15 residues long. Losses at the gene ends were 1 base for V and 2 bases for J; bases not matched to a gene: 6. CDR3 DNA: TGTGCCAGCAGCGTATCTAGCGGAGAAACCTACGAGCAGTACTTC. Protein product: CASSVSSGETYEQYF.

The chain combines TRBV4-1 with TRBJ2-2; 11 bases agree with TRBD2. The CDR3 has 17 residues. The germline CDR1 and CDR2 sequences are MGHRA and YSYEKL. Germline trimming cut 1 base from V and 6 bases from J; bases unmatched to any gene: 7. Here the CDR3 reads CASSQVTSGSRAGELFF. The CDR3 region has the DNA TGCGCCAGCAGCCAAGTTACTAGCGGGAGTCGGGCCGGGGAGCTGTTTTTT.

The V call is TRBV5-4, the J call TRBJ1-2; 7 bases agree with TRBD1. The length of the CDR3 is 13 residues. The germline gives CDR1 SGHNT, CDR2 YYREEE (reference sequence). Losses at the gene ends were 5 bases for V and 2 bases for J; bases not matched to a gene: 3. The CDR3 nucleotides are TGTGCCAGCAGGGGACAGACGAACTATGGCTACACCTTC. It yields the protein CASRGQTNYGYTF. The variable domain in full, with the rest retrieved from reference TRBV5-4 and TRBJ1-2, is ETGVTQSPTHLIKTRGQQVTLRCSSQSGHNTVSWYQQALGQGPQFIFQYYREEENGRGNFPPRFSGLQFPNYSSELNVNALELDDSALYLCASRGQTNYGYTFGSGTRLTVV.

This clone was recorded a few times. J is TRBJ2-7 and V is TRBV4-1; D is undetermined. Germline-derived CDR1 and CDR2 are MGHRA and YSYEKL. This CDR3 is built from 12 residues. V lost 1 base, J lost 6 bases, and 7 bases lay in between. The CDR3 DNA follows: TGCGCCAGCAGCCAAGGCGGTGGCGAGCAGTACTTC. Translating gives CASSQGGGEQYF.

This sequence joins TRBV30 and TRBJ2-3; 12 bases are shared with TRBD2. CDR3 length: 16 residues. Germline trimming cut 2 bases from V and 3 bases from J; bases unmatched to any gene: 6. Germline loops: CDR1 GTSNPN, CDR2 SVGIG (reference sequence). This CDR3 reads CAWSSASGGATDTQYF. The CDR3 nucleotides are TGTGCCTGGAGTTCGGCTAGCGGGGGGGCGACAGATACGCAGTATTTT.

The CDR3, as DNA: TGTGCCAGCTCACCCGGGACTCACGACAATGAGCAGTTCTTC. Protein: CASSPGTHDNEQFF. The chain carries TRBV18 and TRBJ2-1, with D possibly TRBD2 on 6 matching bases. Trimming took off 3 bases at V and 5 bases at J, with 11 bases between the two ends. Germline-derived CDR1 and CDR2 are KGHSH and LQKENI. This CDR3 comprises 14 residues.

The CDR3 reads CASSLGAGKDTQYF. CDR3 bases: TGTGCCAGCAGCTTAGGGGCTGGCAAAGATACGCAGTATTTT. This chain joins TRBV7-2 and TRBJ2-3; D gene ambiguous. Looked up from germline, CDR1 is SGHTA and CDR2 is FQGNSA. The CDR3 covers 14 residues. Trimming shortened V by 1 base and J by 5 bases, and 10 bases separated the two germline ends. Full variable domain (missing parts from reference TRBV7-2 and TRBJ2-3): GAGVSQSPSNKVTEKGKDVELRCDPISGHTALYWYRQSLGQGLEFLIYFQGNSAPDKSGLPSDRFSAERTGGSVSTLTIQRTQQEDSAVYLCASSLGAGKDTQYFGPGTRLTVL.

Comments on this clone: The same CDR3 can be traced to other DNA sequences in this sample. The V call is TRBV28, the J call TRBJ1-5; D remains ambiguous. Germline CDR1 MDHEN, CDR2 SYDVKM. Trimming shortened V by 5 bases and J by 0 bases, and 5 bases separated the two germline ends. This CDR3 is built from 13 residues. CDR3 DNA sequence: TGTGCCAGCAGTCTAGATAGCAATCAGCCCCAGCATTTT. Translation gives CASSLDSNQPQHF. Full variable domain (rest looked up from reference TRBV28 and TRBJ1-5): DVKVTQSSRYLVKRTGEKVFLECVQDMDHENMFWYRQDPGLGLRLIYFSYDVKMKEKGDIPEGYSVSREKKERFSLILESASTNQTSMYLCASSLDSNQPQHFGDGTRLSIL.

For the CDR3, the DNA is TGCGCCAGCAGCCAAGACCGACGTGGGGGGGCCGATGAGCAGTTCTTC. As protein: CASSQDRRGGADEQFF. J is TRBJ2-1 and V is TRBV4-3; D may be TRBD2 (7 bases). The CDR3 is made up of 16 amino acids. The V end lost 0 bases, the J end lost 8 bases, and 17 bases lay between the germline ends. Germline V gene lookup returns CDR1 LGHNA and CDR2 YSLEER.

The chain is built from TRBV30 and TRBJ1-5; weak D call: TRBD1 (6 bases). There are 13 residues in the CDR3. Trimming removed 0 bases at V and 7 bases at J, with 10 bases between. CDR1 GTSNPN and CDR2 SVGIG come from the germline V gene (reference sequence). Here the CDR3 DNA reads TGTGCCTGGAGTGTAACAGGGAACCAGCCCCAGCATTTT. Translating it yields CAWSVTGNQPQHF.

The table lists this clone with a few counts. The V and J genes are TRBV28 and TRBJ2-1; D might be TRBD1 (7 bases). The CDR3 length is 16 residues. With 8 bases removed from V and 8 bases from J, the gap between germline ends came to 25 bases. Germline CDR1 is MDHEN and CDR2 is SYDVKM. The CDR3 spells CASQTGIQSRGHEQFF. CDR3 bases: TGTGCCAGCCAGACAGGGATCCAGTCTCGGGGGCATGAGCAGTTCTTC.